Shown below are 30 T cell receptor beta chains from a single sample sequenced in a study of blood T cell repertoires in COVID-19. Sequenced by immunoSEQ multiplex PCR; TCRdb stores in-frame clones only, minus some. This sample has 150,000 or so clones, with approximately 92% found just once. Sample: peripheral blood. The receptor source for this set is a woman aged 45-65 years with acute or convalescent COVID-19.

V is TRBV10-3 and J is TRBJ1-1, with a possible D match to TRBD1 (6 bases). Per germline, CDR1 ENHRY and CDR2 SYGVKD. The CDR3 length is 13 residues. Trimming cost V 6 bases and J 1 base, with 9 bases left between them. CDR3 DNA: TGTGCCATCAGGTTGACAGGGAACACTGAAGCTTTCTTT. Translating gives CAIRLTGNTEAFF.

This chain joins TRBV19 and TRBJ1-5, with D unclear. The ends were cut back, 9 bases at V and 4 bases at J, with 10 bases in the middle. The CDR3 is made up of 12 amino acids. Germline V gives CDR1 LNHDA, CDR2 SQIVND (reference sequence). The CDR3 is CASTIENQPQHF. CDR3 coding DNA: TGTGCCAGCACGATAGAGAATCAGCCCCAGCATTTT.

J is TRBJ1-2 and V is TRBV6-5, with TRBD1 as a possible D gene (6 bases). V was clipped by 2 bases and J by 8 bases, with 15 bases between them. The germline CDR1 and CDR2 sequences are MNHEY and SVGAGI. This CDR3 has 14 residues. The CDR3 region is CASSYNTGIGGYTF. The CDR3 DNA follows: TGTGCCAGCAGTTACAATACAGGGATCGGAGGCTACACCTTC.

The rearrangement joins TRBV6-4 to TRBJ1-1; 7 nucleotides line up with TRBD1. The V gene end was trimmed by 6 bases and the J gene end by 9 bases; junction bases not matched to a gene: 4. The CDR3 runs to 11 residues. In germline, CDR1 is MRHNA, CDR2 SNTAGT. CDR3 coding DNA: TGTGCCAGCAGGGAACAGGGGAAAGCTTTCTTT. It codes for CASREQGKAFF.

The chain uses TRBV28 and TRBJ1-2, with 10 bases that match TRBD1. The trim removed 6 bases at V and 4 bases at J, leaving 14 bases unmatched. The CDR3 covers 17 residues. From germline, CDR1 is MDHEN and CDR2 SYDVKM. The CDR3 region has the DNA TGTGCCAGCAGCTCCGGGTCTCCGGGACAGGGGTTCTATGGCTACACCTTC. Translating gives CASSSGSPGQGFYGYTF.

The chain is built from TRBV6-6 and TRBJ2-3, with TRBD2 matching over 8 bases. The CDR3 has 15 amino acids. Germline CDR1 MNHNY, CDR2 SVGAGI (reference sequence). J lost 1 base, V lost 6 bases, and 6 bases had no gene match. The CDR3 bases are TGTGCCAGCAGGGGGCGGGGGGTCGGCACAGATACGCAGTATTTT. It is translated as CASRGRGVGTDTQYF.

The genes are TRBV11-3 and TRBJ1-5; D possibly corresponds to TRBD1 (5 bases). The CDR3 has 18 residues. Germline lookup yields CDR1 SGHNT and CDR2 YENEEA. V was trimmed by 2 bases and J by 7 bases, leaving 24 bases between them. The CDR3 here is CASSLIPILTGFPQPQHF. The CDR3 DNA follows: TGTGCCAGCAGCTTAATCCCTATATTAACAGGTTTCCCACAGCCCCAGCATTTT.

This clone was found once. Other DNA variants within this sample encode the same CDR3. This rearrangement joins TRBV24-1 to TRBJ1-1; the D gene is possibly TRBD1 (5 bases). This CDR3 has 13 residues. Trimming left V 5 bases short and J 2 bases short, with 8 bases between. Germline V CDR1 and CDR2: KGHDR, SFDVKD. The DNA for the CDR3 is TGTGCCACCAGTGGGGGCGGAAACACTGAAGCTTTCTTT. Translating gives CATSGGGNTEAFF.

The count of this clone is one. The chain uses TRBV2 and TRBJ2-7; 7 bases line up with TRBD2. CDR3 size: 10 residues. Looked up from germline, CDR1 is SNHLY and CDR2 is FYNNEI. Trimming cost V 8 bases and J 6 bases; bases outside gene matches: 1. The DNA of the CDR3 is TGTGCCAGCGGGAGGGGCGAGCAGTACTTC. It is translated as CASGRGEQYF.

The chain carries TRBV27 and TRBJ2-7; 9 bases are a match to TRBD1. J was trimmed by 0 bases and V by 5 bases; bases with no gene match: 11. Germline-derived CDR1 and CDR2 are MNHEY and SMNVEV (reference sequence). The CDR3 loop spans 17 amino acids. CDR3 bases: TGTGCCAGCAGTGCCAGGACAGGGGCTCGCAACTCCTACGAGCAGTACTTC. Translation: CASSARTGARNSYEQYF.

In DNA, the CDR3 is TGTGCCAGCAGCTTACGGCGATCGCGGGCTATAGATACGCAGTATTTT. Translation: CASSLRRSRAIDTQYF. This chain connects TRBV7-3 to TRBJ2-3; D is possibly TRBD2 (5 bases). CDR3 length: 16 amino acids. With 2 bases removed from V and 5 bases from J, the gap between germline ends came to 17 bases. Germline-derived CDR1 and CDR2 are SGHTA and FQGTGA.

The chain links TRBV3-1 (or the pseudogene TRBV3-2) to TRBJ1-1, with 7 bases fitting TRBD1. Germline CDR1 reads LGHDT; CDR2 reads YNNKEL (reference sequence). The CDR3 spans 15 residues. The ends lost 5 bases at V and 1 base at J; junction bases unmatched: 7. The CDR3 is CASSIRTGANTEAFF. CDR3 in DNA: TGTGCCAGCAGCATTAGGACAGGAGCGAACACTGAAGCTTTCTTT.

The chain joins TRBV6-5 to TRBJ1-5, with D possibly being TRBD1 (6 bases). Germline V gene lookup returns CDR1 MNHEY and CDR2 SVGAGI. V lost 6 bases and J 4 bases, leaving 16 bases between the germline ends. This CDR3 has 15 residues. The CDR3 region has the DNA TGTGCCAGCAGCCGCAGGGGATCAGGGAATCAGCCCCAGCATTTT. Translation: CASSRRGSGNQPQHF.

The genes are TRBV9 and TRBJ1-4, with 8 bases matching TRBD1. CDR3 length equals 14 residues. J gave up 3 bases and V 5 bases, and 3 bases lay outside the gene matches. In germline, CDR1 is SGDLS, CDR2 YYNGEE. The CDR3 DNA reads as TGTGCCAGCAGTGCGGGACAGGCTAATGAAAAACTGTTTTTT. Its protein product is CASSAGQANEKLFF.

The rearrangement links TRBV27 to TRBJ2-7; D may be TRBD1 (5 bases). This CDR3 region has 13 residues. Trimming took 5 bases from V and 1 from J, leaving 9 bases between them. CDR1 and CDR2 from the germline V gene are MNHEY and SMNVEV (reference sequence). CDR3 sequence: CASSLDISYEQYF. Written as DNA, the CDR3 is TGTGCCAGCAGTCTGGACATTTCCTACGAGCAGTACTTC.

The chain couples TRBV19 to TRBJ1-4; 8 positions agree with TRBD1. Looked up from germline, CDR1 is LNHDA and CDR2 is SQIVND (reference sequence). V shed 5 bases, J shed 3 bases, and the junction held 5 bases outside the gene matches. The CDR3 covers 15 residues. CDR3 DNA: TGTGCCAGTAGTCTACAGGGGGGCCCTAATGAAAAACTGTTTTTT. It translates to CASSLQGGPNEKLFF.

This rearrangement joins TRBV5-1 to TRBJ1-1; 9 bases match TRBD1. Losses at the gene ends were 3 bases for V and 6 bases for J; bases not matched to a gene: 6. CDR1 SGHRS and CDR2 YFSETQ come from the germline V gene. CDR3 length: 14 residues. The CDR3, as DNA: TGCGCCAGCAGCTGGGAGACAGGGGGGTCTGAAGCTTTCTTT. Protein product: CASSWETGGSEAFF.

This clone was picked up a small number of times. The V call is TRBV7-2, the J call TRBJ1-2, with TRBD1 matching over 9 bases. The V and J ends lost 1 base and 0 bases, in that order; junction bases with no gene match: 3. This CDR3 comprises 16 residues. Germline V gene sequence: CDR1 SGHTA, CDR2 FQGNSA. Written as DNA, the CDR3 is TGTGCCAGCAGCTTAGGGGGGACAGGGCCTAACTATGGCTACACCTTC. Translated: CASSLGGTGPNYGYTF. The full variable domain, its missing parts supplied by reference TRBV7-2 and TRBJ1-2, is GAGVSQSPSNKVTEKGKDVELRCDPISGHTALYWYRQSLGQGLEFLIYFQGNSAPDKSGLPSDRFSAERTGGSVSTLTIQRTQQEDSAVYLCASSLGGTGPNYGYTFGSGTRLTVV.

The rearrangement uses TRBV29-1 and TRBJ1-4; 7 bases are a match to TRBD1. J lost 7 bases, V lost 5 bases, and 7 bases had no gene match. This CDR3 has 13 amino acids. CDR1 and CDR2 from the germline V gene are SQVTM and ANQGSEA. The CDR3, as DNA: TGCAGCGTTCAAGGGGGCGCCGGTGAAAAACTGTTTTTT. It codes for CSVQGGAGEKLFF.

The V and J genes are TRBV27 and TRBJ1-2; D is ambiguous. CDR3 length: 15 amino acids. Germline lookup yields CDR1 MNHEY and CDR2 SMNVEV (reference sequence). The V end was cut by 6 bases, the J end by 4 bases, with 18 bases between. This chain's CDR3 is CASSPITNLAYGYTF. The CDR3 DNA reads TGTGCCAGCAGCCCAATCACTAACCTAGCCTATGGCTACACCTTC.

The chain joins TRBV19 to TRBJ1-2, with 8 bases lining up with TRBD1. Germline CDR1 LNHDA, CDR2 SQIVND (reference sequence). The CDR3 extends over 15 amino acids. The CDR3 spells CATSRQGSVSYGYTF. For the CDR3, the DNA is TGTGCTACCTCTCGACAGGGGAGTGTCAGCTATGGCTACACCTTC.

This chain links TRBV28 with TRBJ2-7, with a weak D call TRBD2 (6 bases). The germline V gene encodes CDR1 MDHEN and CDR2 SYDVKM. Trimming left V 1 base short and J 0 bases short, with 7 bases between. The CDR3 sequence is 14 residues long. CDR3: CASSLSGDSYEQYF. CDR3 bases: TGTGCCAGCAGTTTATCGGGAGACTCCTACGAGCAGTACTTC. The whole variable domain, filled in from reference TRBV28 and TRBJ2-7, reads DVKVTQSSRYLVKRTGEKVFLECVQDMDHENMFWYRQDPGLGLRLIYFSYDVKMKEKGDIPEGYSVSREKKERFSLILESASTNQTSMYLCASSLSGDSYEQYFGPGTRLTVT.

For the CDR3, the DNA is TGTGCCAGCAGTTACTCTTTAGCCAGAAACAATGAGCAGTTCTTC. Its translation: CASSYSLARNNEQFF. The chain employs TRBV6-2 or TRBV6-3 and TRBJ2-1; no clear D. The CDR3 has 15 residues. Germline V gene lookup returns CDR1 MNHEY and CDR2 SVGEGT. V was shortened by 0 bases and J by 5 bases, with 11 bases between the two germline ends.

The chain uses TRBV5-1 and TRBJ2-1, with 7 bases aligning to TRBD1. CDR1 is SGHRS and CDR2 is YFSETQ in the germline V gene. The CDR3 extends over 16 amino acids. The trim removed 4 bases at V and 6 bases at J, leaving 13 bases unmatched. Here the CDR3 reads CASSAQGVFIVNEQFF. CDR3 sequence (DNA): TGCGCCAGCAGCGCGCAGGGGGTTTTTATAGTCAATGAGCAGTTCTTC.

The table lists this clone with a count of one. V gene TRBV23-1 combines with J gene TRBJ1-6; D call uncertain. TRBV23-1 is filed as an ORF, its function uncertain. The V end lost 5 bases, the J end lost 4 bases, and 6 bases lay between the germline ends. The CDR3 extends over 13 amino acids. The CDR3 protein is CASSSEYNSPLHF. The DNA of the CDR3 is TGCGCCAGCAGTTCCGAGTATAATTCACCCCTCCACTTT.

J is TRBJ2-1 and V is TRBV30; D perhaps matches TRBD1 (6 bases). CDR3 length equals 16 residues. V lost 2 bases to trimming and J lost 2 bases, with 16 bases between them. Germline CDR1 is GTSNPN and CDR2 is SVGIG (reference sequence). The chain's CDR3 is CAWSYKGTSPYNEQFF. In DNA, the CDR3 is TGTGCCTGGAGTTATAAGGGGACATCCCCCTACAATGAGCAGTTCTTC.

The chain links TRBV6-5 to TRBJ1-6; no reliable D call. Trimming stripped 7 bases from V and 5 bases from J, with 9 bases between. Per germline, CDR1 MNHEY and CDR2 SVGAGI. CDR3 length: 13 residues. The CDR3 protein is CASNRENNSPLHF. CDR3 nucleotides: TGTGCCAGCAACCGGGAGAATAATTCACCCCTCCACTTT.

The rearrangement uses TRBV7-3 and TRBJ2-1; D uncertain. Germline V gene sequence: CDR1 SGHTA, CDR2 FQGTGA. The V end lost 0 bases, the J end lost 10 bases, and 10 bases lay between the germline ends. The length of the CDR3 is 13 residues. Here the CDR3 reads CASSLTGSREQFF. DNA of the CDR3: TGTGCCAGCAGCTTAACGGGTTCCAGGGAGCAGTTCTTC.

This chain connects TRBV12-5 to TRBJ2-3; TRBD1 matches 8 bases. The CDR3 loop spans 16 amino acids. Per the germline V gene, CDR1 is LGHNT and CDR2 is FRNRAP. After removal of 7 bases from V and 3 bases from J, the junction contained 12 bases not matched to a gene. DNA for the CDR3: TGTGCTAGTGCCTCCCCAGGGGGCGGTTTGACAGATACGCAGTATTTT. Translating it yields CASASPGGGLTDTQYF.

The J gene is TRBJ1-2, the V gene TRBV14; D remains unclear. The CDR3 consists of 14 residues. From germline, CDR1 is SGHDN and CDR2 FVKESK. V shed 4 bases and J shed 4 bases, with 13 bases lying between them. This CDR3 reads CASSLRAGGYGYTF. In DNA, the CDR3 is TGTGCCAGCAGCCTTAGGGCGGGTGGCTATGGCTACACCTTC. The entire variable domain, with the rest obtained from reference TRBV14 and TRBJ1-2, is as follows: EAGVTQFPSHSVIEKGQTVTLRCDPISGHDNLYWYRRVMGKEIKFLLHFVKESKQDESGMPNNRFLAERTGGTYSTLKVQPAELEDSGVYFCASSLRAGGYGYTFGSGTRLTVV.